What follows are 17 T cell receptor beta chains derived from one specimen sequenced in a study of Ad26.COV2.S vaccination and SARS-CoV-2 variants. Treatment of the sample: some 19 received Ad26.COV2.S at low or high dose, single or two shots; roughly five received placebo; per-sample allocation not given. Repertoires come from day 63 after the first vaccine or placebo injection. Generated by immunoSEQ multiplex PCR, the TCRdb table keeps only in-frame clones and is missing some. This sample carries about 350,000 clones, 88% of them seen once, and the ten largest clones take around 6.4%. The material sequenced was peripheral blood, taken in a trial of Ad26.COV2.S vaccine versus placebo. Source of these receptors: a person aged 18-60 years who received the Ad26.COV2.S COVID-19 vaccine or a placebo.

The rearrangement joins TRBV3-1 (or the pseudogene TRBV3-2) to TRBJ2-1; D possibly matches TRBD1 or TRBD2 (5 bases each). V lost 4 bases, J lost 1 base, and 14 bases lay in between. The germline V gene has CDR1 LGHDT and CDR2 YNNKEL (reference sequence). The CDR3 consists of 16 residues. The DNA for the CDR3 is TGTGCCAGCAGCCCTCTCCGAGGGGCTTCCTACAATGAGCAGTTCTTC. Translated: CASSPLRGASYNEQFF.

This sequence joins TRBV18 and TRBJ2-1, with 9 positions matching TRBD1. The J segment lost 6 bases and the V segment lost 6 bases, leaving 9 bases of the junction unmatched. This CDR3 contains 15 residues. Germline V gene sequence: CDR1 KGHSH, CDR2 LQKENI. CDR3: CASSRRDRVVNEQFF. The CDR3 nucleotides read TGTGCCAGCTCGCGGCGGGACAGGGTGGTCAATGAGCAGTTCTTC.

The rearrangement joins TRBV6-2 or TRBV6-3 to TRBJ2-7; 9 positions agree with TRBD2. This CDR3 has 16 amino acids. The V and J ends lost 1 base and 7 bases, in that order; junction bases with no gene match: 11. CDR1 is MNHEY and CDR2 is SVGEGT in the germline V gene. CDR3 protein: CASSYFELAGPLEQYF. The DNA for the CDR3 is TGTGCCAGCAGTTACTTCGAGCTAGCGGGACCGCTGGAGCAGTACTTC.

This chain connects TRBV6-6 to TRBJ1-1; D is ambiguous. V dropped 6 bases and J dropped 3 bases, with 14 bases sitting between them. The V gene's germline CDR1 is MNHNY and CDR2 SVGAGI (reference sequence). The CDR3 loop spans 14 amino acids. CDR3 nucleotide sequence: TGTGCCAGCAGGAGGGTTGAGGAGGACACTGAAGCTTTCTTT. Translating gives CASRRVEEDTEAFF.

J is TRBJ2-5 and V is TRBV10-3; D tentatively fits TRBD1 or TRBD2 (5 bases each). CDR1 is ENHRY and CDR2 is SYGVKD in the germline V gene. There are 13 residues in the CDR3. The V gene lost 9 bases and the J gene lost 2 bases, with 13 bases spanning the gap. The CDR3 reads CAMAGTYQETQYF. In DNA, the CDR3 is TGTGCCATGGCCGGGACGTATCAAGAGACCCAGTACTTC.

The rearrangement joins TRBV27 to TRBJ1-2, with 8 bases lining up with TRBD1. This CDR3 comprises 16 residues. Germline CDR1 and CDR2: MNHEY and SMNVEV (reference sequence). Unmatched junction bases numbered 10, after V lost 0 bases and J lost 7 bases. CDR3 amino acids: CASSLSVTGVAFGYTF. The CDR3 coding sequence is TGTGCCAGCAGTTTATCGGTGACAGGGGTAGCGTTTGGCTACACCTTC.

The chain has TRBV29-1 and TRBJ1-5, with D uncertain. Trimming removed 6 bases at V and 2 bases at J, with 2 bases between. The CDR3 spans 10 residues. CDR1 is SQVTM and CDR2 is ANQGSEA in the germline V gene. CDR3 DNA: TGCAGCGTCGGCAATCAGCCCCAGCATTTT. Translation gives CSVGNQPQHF.

This chain joins TRBV20-1 and TRBJ2-1; 7 positions agree with TRBD2. Germline V lookup: CDR1 DFQATT, CDR2 SNEGSKA (reference sequence). J lost 0 bases, V lost 3 bases, and 5 bases had no gene match. CDR3 length equals 15 residues. The CDR3 nucleotides read TGCAGTGCTAGTGGACTAGTGAGCTCCTACAATGAGCAGTTCTTC. This sequence encodes CSASGLVSSYNEQFF.

The chain carries TRBV7-9 and TRBJ2-5; 14 nucleotides match TRBD2. The CDR3 covers 16 residues. CDR1 SEHNR and CDR2 FQNEAQ come from the germline V gene (reference sequence). Germline trimming cut 0 bases from V and 9 bases from J; bases unmatched to any gene: 6. CDR3: CASSLASGTSGGPQYF. The CDR3 coding sequence is TGTGCCAGCAGCTTAGCGTCAGGGACTAGCGGGGGCCCCCAGTACTTC.

The chain is built from TRBV6-2 or TRBV6-3 and TRBJ1-1; 7 positions agree with TRBD1. The CDR3 contains 15 residues. V gave up 6 bases and J gave up 1 base; unmatched junction bases: 8. The V gene's germline CDR1 is MNHEY and CDR2 SVGEGT. For the CDR3, the DNA is TGTGCCAGCAGCGCCCCAGACAGGGCGAACACTGAAGCTTTCTTT. Translated, it gives CASSAPDRANTEAFF.

The V and J genes are TRBV7-9 and TRBJ1-4; D not certain. The germline gives CDR1 SEHNR, CDR2 FQNEAQ (reference sequence). Deletions cut 8 bases from V and 4 bases from J, with 14 bases between. The CDR3 contains 14 residues. CDR3 sequence: CASGRLGGNEKLFF. As DNA, the CDR3 is TGTGCCAGCGGGAGACTCGGCGGTAATGAAAAACTGTTTTTT.

The chain recombines TRBV4-2 with TRBJ2-7, with D perhaps being TRBD1 or TRBD2 (5 bases each). The CDR3 is made up of 15 amino acids. Trimming shortened V by 0 bases and J by 0 bases, and 9 bases separated the two germline ends. Germline V CDR1 and CDR2: LGHNA, YNFKEQ. The CDR3 protein is CASSQEKGTSYEQYF. CDR3 sequence (DNA): TGTGCCAGCAGCCAAGAAAAGGGGACCTCCTACGAGCAGTACTTC.

This chain uses TRBV4-1 with TRBJ1-1; TRBD1 aligns across 9 bases. Trimming removed 6 bases from V and 0 bases from J; junction bases left unmatched: 17. The CDR3 extends over 19 amino acids. CDR1 is MGHRA, CDR2 YSYEKL, per germline. The CDR3 DNA follows: TGCGCCAGCAGACACTTCCCGGGACAGGGTGCCAGCATGAACACTGAAGCTTTCTTT. As protein: CASRHFPGQGASMNTEAFF.

The chain couples TRBV5-1 to TRBJ2-5; 10 nucleotides agree with TRBD2. After removal of 0 bases from V and 3 bases from J, the junction contained 2 bases not matched to a gene. The CDR3 has 15 amino acids. Germline-derived CDR1 and CDR2 are SGHRS and YFSETQ. The CDR3 loop is CASSLALAGEETQYF. The CDR3 DNA reads as TGCGCCAGCAGCTTGGCTCTAGCGGGGGAAGAGACCCAGTACTTC.

The V call is TRBV6-5, the J call TRBJ1-5, with unresolved D. The V end was cut by 6 bases, the J end by 1 base, with 13 bases between. Germline CDR1 and CDR2: MNHEY and SVGAGI. CDR3 length equals 15 residues. Written as DNA, the CDR3 is TGTGCCAGCAGCCAGTCGGGTTTGAGCAATCAGCCCCAGCATTTT. Translation: CASSQSGLSNQPQHF.

The genes are TRBV28 and TRBJ1-3; D is uncertain. In germline, CDR1 is MDHEN, CDR2 SYDVKM. This CDR3 comprises 12 residues. V lost 6 bases, J lost 3 bases, and 6 bases lay in between. The CDR3 DNA follows: TGTGCCAGCAGCCCGGTTGGAAACACCATATATTTT. Translation gives CASSPVGNTIYF.

This chain uses TRBV7-2 with TRBJ2-1; 10 bases agree with TRBD1. V dropped 6 bases and J dropped 7; count of bases not matched to a gene: 9. Looked up from germline, CDR1 is SGHTA and CDR2 is FQGNSA. The CDR3 consists of 15 residues. The CDR3 protein is CASRSDRGLWNEQFF. CDR3 DNA: TGTGCCAGCAGATCCGACAGGGGGCTTTGGAATGAGCAGTTCTTC.